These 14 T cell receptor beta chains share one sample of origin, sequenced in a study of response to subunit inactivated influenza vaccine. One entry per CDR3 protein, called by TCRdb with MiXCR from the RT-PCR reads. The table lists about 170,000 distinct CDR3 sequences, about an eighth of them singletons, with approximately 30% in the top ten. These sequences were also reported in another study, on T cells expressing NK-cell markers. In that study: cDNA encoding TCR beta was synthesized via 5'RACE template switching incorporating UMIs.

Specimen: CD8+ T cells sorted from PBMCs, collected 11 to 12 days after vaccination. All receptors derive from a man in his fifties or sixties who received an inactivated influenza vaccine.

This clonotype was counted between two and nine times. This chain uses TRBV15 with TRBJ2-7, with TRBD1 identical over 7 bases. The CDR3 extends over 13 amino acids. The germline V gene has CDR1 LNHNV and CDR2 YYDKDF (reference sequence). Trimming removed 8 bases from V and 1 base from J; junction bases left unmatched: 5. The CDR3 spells CATADRISYEQYF. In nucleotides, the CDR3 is TGTGCCACCGCGGACAGGATATCCTACGAGCAGTACTTC.

CDR3 nucleotides: TGTGCCAGCAGCGTAGGCGGGGGGGCCCATGAGCAGTTCTTC. Its protein product is CASSVGGGAHEQFF. The V gene is TRBV9, the J gene TRBJ2-1; 9 bases agree with TRBD2. With V trimmed by 0 bases and J by 8 bases, 3 bases remained unmatched. This CDR3 spans 14 amino acids. Germline V CDR1 and CDR2: SGDLS, YYNGEE. The full variable domain, with the rest looked up from reference TRBV9 and TRBJ2-1, is DSGVTQTPKHLITATGQRVTLRCSPRSGDLSVYWYQQSLDQGLQFLIQYYNGEERAKGNILERFSAQQFPDLHSELNLSSLELGDSALYFCASSVGGGAHEQFFGPGTRLTVL.

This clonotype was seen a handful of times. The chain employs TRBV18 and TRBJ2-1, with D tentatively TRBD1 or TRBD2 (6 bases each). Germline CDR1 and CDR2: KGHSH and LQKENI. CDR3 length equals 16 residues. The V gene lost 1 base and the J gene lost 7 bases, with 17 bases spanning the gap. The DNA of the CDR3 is TGTGCCAGCTCACCACTATCGGGGAAGGGGGGAAATGAGCAGTTCTTC. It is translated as CASSPLSGKGGNEQFF. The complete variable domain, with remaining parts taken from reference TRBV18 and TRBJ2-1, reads NAGVMQNPRHLVRRRGQEARLRCSPMKGHSHVYWYRQLPEEGLKFMVYLQKENIIDESGMPKERFSAEFPKEGPSILRIQQVVRGDSAAYFCASSPLSGKGGNEQFFGPGTRLTVL.

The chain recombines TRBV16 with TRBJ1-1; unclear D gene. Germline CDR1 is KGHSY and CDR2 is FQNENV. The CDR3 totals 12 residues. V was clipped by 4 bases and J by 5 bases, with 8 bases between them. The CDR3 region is CASSLKATEAFF. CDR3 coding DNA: TGTGCCAGCAGCCTAAAGGCTACTGAAGCTTTCTTT.

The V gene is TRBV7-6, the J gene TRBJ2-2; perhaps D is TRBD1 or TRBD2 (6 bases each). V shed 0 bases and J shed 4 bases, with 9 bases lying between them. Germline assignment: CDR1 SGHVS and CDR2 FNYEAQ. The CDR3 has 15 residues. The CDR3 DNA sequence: TGTGCCAGCAGCTTAGCGGGGGGCCTCACCGGGGAGCTGTTTTTT. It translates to CASSLAGGLTGELFF.

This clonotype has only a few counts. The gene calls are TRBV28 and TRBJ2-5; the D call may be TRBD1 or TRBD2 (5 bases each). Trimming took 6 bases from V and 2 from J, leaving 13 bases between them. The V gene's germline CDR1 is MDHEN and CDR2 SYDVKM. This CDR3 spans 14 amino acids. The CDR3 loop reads CASSLMGVQETQYF. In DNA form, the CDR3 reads TGTGCCAGCAGCCTTATGGGGGTACAAGAGACCCAGTACTTC.

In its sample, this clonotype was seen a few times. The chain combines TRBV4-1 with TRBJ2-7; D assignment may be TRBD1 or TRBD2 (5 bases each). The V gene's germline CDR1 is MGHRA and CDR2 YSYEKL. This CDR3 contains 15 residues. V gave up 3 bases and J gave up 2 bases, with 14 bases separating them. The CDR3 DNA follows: TGCGCCAGCAGCCACTCCGGGACGACCGCCTACGAGCAGTACTTC. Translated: CASSHSGTTAYEQYF.

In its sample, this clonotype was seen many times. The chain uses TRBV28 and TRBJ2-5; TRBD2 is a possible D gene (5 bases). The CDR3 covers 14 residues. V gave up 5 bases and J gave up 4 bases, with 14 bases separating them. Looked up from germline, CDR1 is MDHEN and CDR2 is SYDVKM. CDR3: CASSPRLEVETQYF. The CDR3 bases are TGTGCCAGCAGTCCAAGACTGGAGGTAGAGACCCAGTACTTC.

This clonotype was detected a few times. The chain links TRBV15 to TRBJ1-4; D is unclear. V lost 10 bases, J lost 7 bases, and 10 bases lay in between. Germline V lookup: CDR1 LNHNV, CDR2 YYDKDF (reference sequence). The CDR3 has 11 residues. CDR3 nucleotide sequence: TGTGCCATACCGCTGGGTGAAAAACTGTTTTTT. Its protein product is CAIPLGEKLFF. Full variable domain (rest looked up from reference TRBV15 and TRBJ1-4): DAMVIQNPRYQVTQFGKPVTLSCSQTLNHNVMYWYQQKSSQAPKLLFHYYDKDFNNEADTPDNFQSRRPNTSFCFLDIRSPGLGDTAMYLCAIPLGEKLFFGSGTQLSVL.

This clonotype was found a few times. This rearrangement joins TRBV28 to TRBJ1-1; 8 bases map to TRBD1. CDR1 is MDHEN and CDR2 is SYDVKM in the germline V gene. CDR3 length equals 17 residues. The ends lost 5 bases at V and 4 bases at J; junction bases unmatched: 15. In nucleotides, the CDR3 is TGTGCCAGCAGTGCCGGCCCCAGGGGGCGAGTCCGCACTGAAGCTTTCTTT. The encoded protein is CASSAGPRGRVRTEAFF.

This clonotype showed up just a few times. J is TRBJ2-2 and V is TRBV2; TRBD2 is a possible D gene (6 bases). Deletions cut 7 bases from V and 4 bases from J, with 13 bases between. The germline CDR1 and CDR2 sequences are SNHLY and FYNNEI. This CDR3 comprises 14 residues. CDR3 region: CASTPGGSTGELFF. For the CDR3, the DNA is TGTGCCAGCACCCCCGGGGGTTCCACCGGGGAGCTGTTTTTT. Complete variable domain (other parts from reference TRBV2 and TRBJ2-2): EPEVTQTPSHQVTQMGQEVILRCVPISNHLYFYWYRQILGQKVEFLVSFYNNEISEKSEIFDDQFSVERPDGSNFTLKIRSTKLEDSAMYFCASTPGGSTGELFFGEGSRLTVL.

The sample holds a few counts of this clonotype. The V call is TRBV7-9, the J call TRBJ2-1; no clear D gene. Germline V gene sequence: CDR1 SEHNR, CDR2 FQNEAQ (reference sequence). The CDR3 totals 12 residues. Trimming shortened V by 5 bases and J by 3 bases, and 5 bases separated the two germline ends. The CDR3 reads CASSTYYNEQFF. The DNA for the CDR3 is TGTGCCAGCAGCACGTACTACAATGAGCAGTTCTTC.

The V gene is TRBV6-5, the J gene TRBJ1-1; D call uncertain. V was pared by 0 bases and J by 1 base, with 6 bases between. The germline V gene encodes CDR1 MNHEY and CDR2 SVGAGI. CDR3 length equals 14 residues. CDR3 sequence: CASSYSKGNTEAFF. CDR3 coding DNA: TGTGCCAGCAGTTACTCGAAGGGGAACACTGAAGCTTTCTTT.

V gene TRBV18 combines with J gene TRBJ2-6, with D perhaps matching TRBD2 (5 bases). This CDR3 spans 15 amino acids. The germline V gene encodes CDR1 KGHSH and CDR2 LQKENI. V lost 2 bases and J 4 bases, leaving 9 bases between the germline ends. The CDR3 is CASSPGERGANVLTF. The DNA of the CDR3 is TGTGCCAGCTCACCAGGGGAGAGAGGGGCCAACGTCCTGACTTTC.